This T cell receptor beta chain originates from a study of OX40 agonist ivuxolimab in advanced cancers. At the level of the whole study: Ivuxolimab was an agonistic, fully human IgG2 monoclonal antibody directed against OX40 (CD134), a costimulatory receptor. Intravenous ivuxolimab was administered to patients every 2 weeks at six dose levels: 0.01, 0.1, 0.3, 1.5, 3 and 10 mg/kg. Of the roughly 50 dose-escalation patients, hepatocellular carcinoma was present in 19, melanoma in around 15, renal cell carcinoma in 9 and head and neck cancer in 9. In the dose-escalation cohort, roughly four fifths of patients were male, and the mean age was around 60 years, with a range of 23 to 79. Prior anti-PD-1, anti-PD-L1 or anti-CTLA-4 therapy was permitted, and about 40% of dose-escalation patients had received checkpoint inhibitors. Three dose-escalation patients achieved partial responses, one with hepatocellular carcinoma and two with cutaneous melanoma. The purpose of peripheral TCRbeta sequencing was to test whether ivuxolimab changed TCR sequence diversity and led to clonal T-cell expansion. The paper reports the monotherapy dose-escalation portion (N of about 56 patients) of the phase I ivuxolimab trial. The paper's findings and limits, for the study overall: Low levels of normalized T-cell clonal expansion were also shown by some nonresponding patients. After ivuxolimab, more expanded clones were found on average in CD8+ T cells than in CD4+ T cells. At doses from 0.1 to 3.0 mg/kg, clonal expansion was seen in both CD4+ and CD8+ blood T cells between baseline and week 6. The antigen specificity of the clonally expanded peripheral T cells was not determined. Partial responders in the 0.1-3.0 mg/kg groups had among the lowest normalized peripheral clonal expansion, especially among CD8+ T cells.

Patients with autoimmune disease history or receiving systemic immunosuppression were excluded from the trial. Peripheral blood for TCR sequencing was drawn from every dose cohort at baseline, at cycle 4 day 1 and at cycle 7 day 1. The samples were taken from a phase I, first-in-human, multicenter, open-label dose-escalation trial of ivuxolimab. Adults with locally advanced or metastatic melanoma, renal cell, hepatocellular, or head and neck squamous cell carcinoma were enrolled in the trial. CD4+ and CD8+ T cells were sorted separately from peripheral blood before TCR sequencing. To sequence the TCRbeta CDR3 region, genomic DNA was isolated from the sorted cells. The immunoSEQ Assay was used for sequencing of TCRbeta CDR3 regions. The table comes from immuneACCESS by way of TCRdb, which keeps in-frame sequences with V and J called. Part of the clones is missing from these tables; in studies checked, under half for an unresolved V gene and the rest for unknown reasons. This sample gives 90,000 to 100,000 clones in total; approximately 90% of them show up just once. 0.65% to 0.95% of the sample is in the top ten clones.

From V the trimming removes 6 bases and from J it removes 4 bases, while the gene matches leave 15 bases of the junction unaccounted for. Measured from the cysteine to the phenylalanine, the CDR3 is 16 residues long. Just the 48-base CDR3 DNA is kept, in frame starting at base 1. CDR1 is given as SGHNT and CDR2 as YYREEE, both from the germline V gene (reference sequence). Regarding this clone: No cognate antigen has been identified for it. It has no much larger one-base neighbor in the sample; base qualities were not kept.

The clonotype originates from an adult with an advanced solid tumor such as melanoma, head and neck, liver or kidney cancer. The specimen comprised CD4+ or CD8+ T cells sorted from blood, sampled in a trial of the OX40 agonist ivuxolimab. This chain joins TRBV5-4 to TRBJ1-1; the central 7 bases match TRBD1. The DNA sequence is TGTGCCAGCACCTCAGGCCCCCGGGACAGTGCCACTGAAGCTTTCTTT. Translation gives CASTSGPRDSATEAFF. With the rest looked up from the reference TRBV5-4 and TRBJ1-1 genes rather than sequenced, the full variable domain is ETGVTQSPTHLIKTRGQQVTLRCSSQSGHNTVSWYQQALGQGPQFIFQYYREEENGRGNFPPRFSGLQFPNYSSELNVNALELDDSALYLCASTSGPRDSATEAFFGQGTRLTVV.